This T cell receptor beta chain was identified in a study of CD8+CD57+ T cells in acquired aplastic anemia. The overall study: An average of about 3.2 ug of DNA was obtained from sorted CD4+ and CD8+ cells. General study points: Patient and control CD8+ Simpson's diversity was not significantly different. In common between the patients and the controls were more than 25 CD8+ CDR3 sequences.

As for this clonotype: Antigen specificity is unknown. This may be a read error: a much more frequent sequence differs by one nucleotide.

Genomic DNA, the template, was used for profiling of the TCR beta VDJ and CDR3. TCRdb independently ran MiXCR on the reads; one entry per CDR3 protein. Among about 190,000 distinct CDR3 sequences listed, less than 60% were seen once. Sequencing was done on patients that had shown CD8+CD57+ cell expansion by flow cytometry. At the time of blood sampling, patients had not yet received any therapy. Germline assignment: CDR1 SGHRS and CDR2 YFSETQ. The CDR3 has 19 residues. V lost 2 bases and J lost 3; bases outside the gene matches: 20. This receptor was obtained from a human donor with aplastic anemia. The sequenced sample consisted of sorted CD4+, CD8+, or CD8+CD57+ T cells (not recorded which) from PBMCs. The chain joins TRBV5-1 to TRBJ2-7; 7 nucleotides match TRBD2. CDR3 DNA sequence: TGCGCCAGCAGCTTTACCTCCGGGACTGGCGGGAGCTGGAGCTACGAGCAGTACTTC. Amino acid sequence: CASSFTSGTGGSWSYEQYF.